This TCR beta chain stems from a study of blood T cell repertoires in COVID-19 (dated by TCRdb to about 2020). Regarding the complete study: Collaborator samples came from the United States, Italy and Spain and covered acute and convalescent phases of COVID-19. The material from the prospective study consisted of cDNA or gDNA derived from T cells, B-cell-depleted T cells, or PBMCs. The dataset comprised deeply sampled blood TCRbeta repertoires from subjects exposed to, actively infected with, or recovered from COVID-19. The repertoires were released in a freely available public database meant as a resource for research on the immune response to SARS-CoV-2. The samples were drawn from two sources: the first 160 participants of the ongoing ImmuneRACE study, and about 1,300 subjects contributed by 6 global collaborators. Nearly every sample came with metadata listing a de-identified subject ID, COVID-19 status, age in years and sex. Where HLA class I and class II types were available, the types were taken from metadata supplied by the sample provider, not from assay-based typing. What the authors observed across the whole study: The quantity of clinical and demographic metadata differed by source and by participant and was supplied without curation.

This clone has only a few counts. Its antigen has not been determined. No much larger clone is present one base from it, and per-base qualities are unavailable. Participants in the prospective study were enrolled through a virtual design, were aged about 18 to 100 years, and lived in roughly 25 United States geographic areas. Cohort assignment in the prospective study relied on participant-reported clinical history from a screening survey and a study questionnaire. For ImmuneRACE Cohort 3, a participant was defined as recovered based on two consecutive negative NP/OP PCR tests, clearance by a healthcare professional, or resolution of symptoms. In the prospective study, mobile phlebotomists collected whole blood, serum and a nasopharyngeal or oropharyngeal swab from each participant. Prospective study participants could optionally give additional blood draws and questionnaires over an approximately two-month period. Before DNA extraction, prospective study blood samples were shipped either frozen or at room temperature.

TCRbeta CDR3 regions were amplified from genomic DNA using the immunoSEQ Assay, a bias-controlled multiplex PCR. Per the source publication's procedure: The number of nucleated cells in each sample was estimated by amplification of reference gene primers within the assay. Sequence reads were collapsed and filtered to measure the absolute abundance of every unique TCRbeta CDR3 rearrangement. Productive Simpson clonality was computed per sample as the square root of Simpson's diversity index over productive rearrangements. Imported from immuneACCESS, the table was reduced by TCRdb to in-frame sequences with V and J called. These copies leave out some clones; in studies compared against another copy, an unresolved V gene accounts for under half, and the cause of the remainder is not known. The V and J calls and clone size were taken over from that table, and D and trimming were inferred from the DNA. The sample table shows 350,000 to 400,000 clones, and 88% are seen once. 0.9% to 1.5% of the sample rests with the top ten.

The TCR originated in a young woman who had recovered from COVID-19. The sequenced sample consisted of PBMCs or T cells enriched from blood (not recorded which).

The DNA reads TGTGCCAGCAGTGGGACCGGGAGCTCATATGGCAATCAGCCCCAGCATTTT. It specifies CASSGTGSSYGNQPQHF. The chain couples TRBV6-2 or TRBV6-3 to TRBJ1-5; TRBD1 might be the D gene, on 5 matching bases. The CDR3 goes from the cysteine to the phenylalanine over 17 residues. The kept DNA is CDR3 alone, 51 bases in frame from the first base. Via the germline V gene, CDR1 is MNHEY and CDR2 SVGEGT. V is reduced by 5 bases and J by 2 bases, leaving a spacing of 19 bases between them.